This note documents a single T cell receptor beta chain sequence. The table lists this clone with a few counts. There is no known antigen for this receptor. Within one base of it there is no much larger clone, and no base qualities were kept. The data stem from a study of shared clonotypes between healthy human individuals (dated by TCRdb to 2019 to 2021). With regard to the full study: The cohort comprised a couple of women and a few men aged 18 to 49 years. To estimate repertoire size and how much clonotype sharing occurs between individuals, the study deeply sequenced the blood TCR repertoires of five healthy adults. To increase sequencing depth and limit assay-specific biases, different laboratories used diverse techniques to prepare libraries and sequence TCR repertoires. Leukapheresis yielded between about 0.94 and 8.9 billion PBMCs per donor. On the study overall, not on this receptor specifically: Because the study included only a small number of donors, the genetic and exposure-history diversity represented was limited. Pairwise subsampling indicated that sequencing depth was expected to affect the degree of clonotype sharing among donors. Sampling was restricted to blood, and TCR repertoires in tissue are likely to differ from TCR repertoires in blood.

The donors were healthy, HIV-negative adults who had no recently reported acute infections or vaccinations. All donors were Caucasian adults living in Nashville, Tennessee, USA. In the unsorted samples, tens of millions of PBMCs were counted, and genomic DNA was extracted using the QIAamp DNA Blood Mini kit. After blood collection by leukapheresis, PBMCs were isolated using Ficoll-Histopaque density gradient centrifugation and then cryopreserved in the vapor phase of liquid nitrogen. TCR CDR3 regions were amplified from genomic DNA by multiplex PCR using the deep immunoSEQ assay. Extracted genomic DNA from each cell subset was distributed evenly across all wells of several immunoSEQ 96-well plates, and each plate was treated as a replicate. For unsorted PBMC, approximately 300 ng of genomic DNA, equivalent to around 33,000 T cell genomes, went into each replicate PCR. Ten immunoSEQ deep assay plates were used to sequence the unsorted PBMC genomic DNA. The purified libraries were quantified using a Qubit 3.0 fluorometer, sized with a Bioanalyzer 2100, and then quantified again using the KAPA Library Quantification kit. A separate single-read 150-cycle Illumina NextSeq 550 flow cell was used to sequence each immunoSEQ 96-well plate. The study's processing was this. Because only junctional sequences without quality scores were contained in the immunoSEQ output, filtering matching that applied to full-length reads could not be performed. Sequences were annotated with PyIR, a Python wrapper for IgBLAST v1.9, using IMGT germline references to assign V/J genes and CDR3. Reads were removed for weak V/J assignments (E-value above 1e-6), missing CDR3, stop codons, out-of-frame junctions, or ambiguous translated residues. V3J clonotypes were defined as sequences sharing the same inferred V gene, J gene, and CDR3 amino acid sequence. The percentage overlap between two repertoires was calculated by dividing the number of shared unique clonotypes by the size of the smaller repertoire. Three approaches were used to assess repertoire richness: RTK rarefaction, the Chao1 estimator, and Recon v2.1 estimates of unobserved clonotypes. The table comes from immuneACCESS by way of TCRdb, which keeps in-frame sequences with V and J called. Part of the clones is missing from these tables; in studies checked, under half for an unresolved V gene and the rest for unknown reasons. The V and J calls and clone size come from that table; D and trimming were worked out from the DNA. Counted in this sample were around 500,000 clones; approximately 82% of them appeared once. The ten biggest clones cover around 13% of the sample.

Per the germline V gene, MNHEY is the CDR1 and SVGAGI is the CDR2. V loses 0 bases, J loses 7 bases, and the germline ends lie 15 bases apart. The CDR3, from cysteine to phenylalanine, totals 15 residues. The sequence is cut down to CDR3 DNA, 45 bases in frame from base 1. The sequence joins TRBV6-5 to TRBJ1-1, with the D segment identity uncertain. This sequence originates from a woman between 40 and 55 years old in good health. Some clones in this sample may be carry-over from other donors' samples. The sample comprised PBMCs. Here the CDR3 is given as CASSYSSDLAFEAFF. The nucleotide sequence is given as TGTGCCAGCAGTTACTCTTCCGATTTAGCTTTTGAAGCTTTCTTT.